This T cell receptor (beta chain) derives from a study of human T cells and chemical hapten exposure. Background on the study: 2% DPC applied to an approximately 2 cm by approximately 2 cm arm area sensitized donors.

Germline V gene sequence: CDR1 MNHNY, CDR2 SVGAGI (reference sequence). Between the trimmed V and J ends, which lost 0 bases and 5 bases, there was a span of 20 bases. The CDR3 totals 17 residues. Original processing methods: A per-sample median of roughly 100,000 TCRs was observed, with a range of 23,224 to 690,600. TCRdb fed the RACE reads into MiXCR, producing one record per CDR3 protein. The V and J calls and clone size come from TCRdb's table, not from the authors' own analysis. The sample holds tens of thousands of distinct CDR3 sequences, around 7% seen once. At least ten counts were recorded for this clonotype. Antigen: not known. Whole-study findings and limits: TCRs at high frequency, those above 1 in 1000, did not change with DPC sensitization.

Specified time point: pre-sensitization, week 0. Indicated treatment: therapeutic diphenylcyclopropenone sensitization with weekly scalp DPC. Unfractionated whole blood was the source of the extracted total RNA. This receptor was obtained from a woman aged 25 to 45 with alopecia areata. Some clones in this sample may be carry-over from other donors' samples. The source was whole blood, collected in connection with sensitization to the hapten diphenylcyclopropenone (DPC). This chain uses TRBV6-6 with TRBJ2-7, with D perhaps TRBD1 or TRBD2 (7 bases each). CDR3 DNA sequence: TGTGCCAGCAGTTACTCTTGGGGAGGGGGCCCCCAGGACGAGCAGTACTTC. It encodes CASSYSWGGGPQDEQYF.